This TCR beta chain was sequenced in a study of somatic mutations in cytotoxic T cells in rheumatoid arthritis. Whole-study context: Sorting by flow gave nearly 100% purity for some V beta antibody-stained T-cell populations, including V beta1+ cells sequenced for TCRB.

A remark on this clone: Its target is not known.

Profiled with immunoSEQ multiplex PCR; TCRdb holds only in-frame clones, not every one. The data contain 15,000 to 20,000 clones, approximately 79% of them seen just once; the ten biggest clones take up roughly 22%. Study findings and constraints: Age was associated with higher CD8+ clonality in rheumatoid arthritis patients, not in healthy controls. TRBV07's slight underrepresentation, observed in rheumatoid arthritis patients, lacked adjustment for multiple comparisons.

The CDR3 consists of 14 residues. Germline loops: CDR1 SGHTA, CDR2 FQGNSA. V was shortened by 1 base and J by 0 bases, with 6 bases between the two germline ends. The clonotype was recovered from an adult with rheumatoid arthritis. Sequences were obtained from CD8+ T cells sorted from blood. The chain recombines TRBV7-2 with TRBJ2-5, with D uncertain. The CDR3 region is CASSLVSYQETQYF. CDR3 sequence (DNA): TGTGCCAGCAGCTTAGTTTCGTACCAAGAGACCCAGTACTTC.